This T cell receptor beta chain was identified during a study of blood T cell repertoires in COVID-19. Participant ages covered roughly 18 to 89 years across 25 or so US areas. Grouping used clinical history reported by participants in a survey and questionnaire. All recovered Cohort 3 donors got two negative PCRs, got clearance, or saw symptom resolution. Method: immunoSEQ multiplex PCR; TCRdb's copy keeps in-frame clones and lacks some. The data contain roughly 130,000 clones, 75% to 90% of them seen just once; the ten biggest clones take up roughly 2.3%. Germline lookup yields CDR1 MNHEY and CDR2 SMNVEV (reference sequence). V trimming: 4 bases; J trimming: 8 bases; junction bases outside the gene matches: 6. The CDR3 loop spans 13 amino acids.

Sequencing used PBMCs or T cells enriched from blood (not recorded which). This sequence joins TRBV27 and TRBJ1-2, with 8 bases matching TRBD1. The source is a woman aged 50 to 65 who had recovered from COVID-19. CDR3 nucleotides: TGTGCCAGCAGTTCTTATGGACAGGGCGGCTACACCTTC. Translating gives CASSSYGQGGYTF.